This T cell receptor beta chain was retrieved from a study of identical twins. The germline CDR1 and CDR2 sequences are DFQATT and SNEGSKA (reference sequence). This CDR3 has 11 residues. Trimming removed 5 bases from V and 7 bases from J, with 9 bases in between. TCRdb fed the 5' RACE reads into MiXCR, producing one record per CDR3 protein. The sample lists 450,000 or so distinct CDR3 sequences; around 18% were seen once. The sample consisted of naive T cells sorted from blood. This chain connects TRBV20-1 to TRBJ2-1, with D tentatively TRBD2 (5 bases). This TCR came from a man aged 45 to 65 in good health. This CDR3 is CSADRLNEQFF. CDR3 nucleotide sequence: TGCAGTGCTGACCGACTAAATGAGCAGTTCTTC.